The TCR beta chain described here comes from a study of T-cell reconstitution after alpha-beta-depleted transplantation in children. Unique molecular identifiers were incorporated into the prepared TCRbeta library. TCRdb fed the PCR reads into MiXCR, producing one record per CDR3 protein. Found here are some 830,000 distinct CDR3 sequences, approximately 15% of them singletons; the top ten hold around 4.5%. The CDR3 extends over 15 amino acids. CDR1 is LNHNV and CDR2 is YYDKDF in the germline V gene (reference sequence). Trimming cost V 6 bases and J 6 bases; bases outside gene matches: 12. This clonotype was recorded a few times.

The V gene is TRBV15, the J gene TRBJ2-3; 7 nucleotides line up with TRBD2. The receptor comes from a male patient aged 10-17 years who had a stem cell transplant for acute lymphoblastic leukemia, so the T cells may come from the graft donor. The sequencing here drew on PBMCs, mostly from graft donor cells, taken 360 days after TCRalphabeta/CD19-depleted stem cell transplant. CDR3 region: CATRHTSDTADTQYF. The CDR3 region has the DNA TGTGCCACCAGGCATACTAGCGACACCGCGGATACGCAGTATTTT. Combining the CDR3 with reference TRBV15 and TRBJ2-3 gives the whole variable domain DAMVIQNPRYQVTQFGKPVTLSCSQTLNHNVMYWYQQKSSQAPKLLFHYYDKDFNNEADTPDNFQSRRPNTSFCFLDIRSPGLGDTAMYLCATRHTSDTADTQYFGPGTRLTVL.